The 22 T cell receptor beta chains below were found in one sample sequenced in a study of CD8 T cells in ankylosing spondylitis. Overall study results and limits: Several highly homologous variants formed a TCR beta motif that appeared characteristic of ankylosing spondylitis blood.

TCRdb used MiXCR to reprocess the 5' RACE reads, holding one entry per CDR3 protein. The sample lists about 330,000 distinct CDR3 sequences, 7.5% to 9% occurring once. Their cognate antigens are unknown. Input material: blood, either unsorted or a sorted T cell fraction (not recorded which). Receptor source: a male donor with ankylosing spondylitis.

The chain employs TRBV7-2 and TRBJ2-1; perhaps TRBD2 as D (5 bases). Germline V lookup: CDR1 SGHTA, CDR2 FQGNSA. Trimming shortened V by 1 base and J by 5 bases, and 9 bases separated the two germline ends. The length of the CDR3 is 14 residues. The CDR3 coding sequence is TGTGCCAGCAGCTTAGAGGCGGGTAACAATGAGCAGTTCTTC. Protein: CASSLEAGNNEQFF.

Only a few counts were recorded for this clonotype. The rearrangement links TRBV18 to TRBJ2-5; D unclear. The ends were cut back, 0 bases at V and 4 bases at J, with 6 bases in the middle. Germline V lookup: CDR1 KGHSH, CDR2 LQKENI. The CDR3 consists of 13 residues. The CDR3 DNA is TGTGCCAGCTCACCACCGAGCGTAGAGACCCAGTACTTC. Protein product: CASSPPSVETQYF.

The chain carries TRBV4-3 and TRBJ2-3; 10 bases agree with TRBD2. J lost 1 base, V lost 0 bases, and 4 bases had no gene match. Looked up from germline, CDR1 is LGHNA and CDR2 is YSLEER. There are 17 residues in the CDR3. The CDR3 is CASSQDASGRGTDTQYF. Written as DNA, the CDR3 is TGCGCCAGCAGCCAAGACGCTAGCGGGAGAGGCACAGATACGCAGTATTTT.

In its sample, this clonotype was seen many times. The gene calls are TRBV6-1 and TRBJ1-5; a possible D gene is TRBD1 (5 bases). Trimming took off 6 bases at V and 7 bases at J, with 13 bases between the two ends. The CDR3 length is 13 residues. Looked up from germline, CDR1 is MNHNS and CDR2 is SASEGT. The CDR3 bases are TGTGCCAGCAGCGGGGCTATGGGGCAGCCCCAGCATTTT. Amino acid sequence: CASSGAMGQPQHF.

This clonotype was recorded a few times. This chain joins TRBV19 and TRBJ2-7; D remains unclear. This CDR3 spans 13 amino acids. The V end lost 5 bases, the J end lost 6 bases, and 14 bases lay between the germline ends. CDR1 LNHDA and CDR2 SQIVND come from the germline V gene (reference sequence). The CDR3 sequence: CASSLQPWGEQYF. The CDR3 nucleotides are TGTGCCAGTAGTCTCCAGCCCTGGGGCGAGCAGTACTTC.

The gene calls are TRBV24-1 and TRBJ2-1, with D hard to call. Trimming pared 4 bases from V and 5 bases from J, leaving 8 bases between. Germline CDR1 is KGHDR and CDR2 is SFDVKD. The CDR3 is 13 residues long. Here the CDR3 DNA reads TGTGCCACCAGTGACCGAGGTCACAATGAGCAGTTCTTC. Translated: CATSDRGHNEQFF.

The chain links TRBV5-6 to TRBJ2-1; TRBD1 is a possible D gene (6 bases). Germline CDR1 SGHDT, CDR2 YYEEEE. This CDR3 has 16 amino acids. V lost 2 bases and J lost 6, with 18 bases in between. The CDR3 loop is CASSFLAAFRGNEQFF. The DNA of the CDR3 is TGTGCCAGCAGCTTCTTGGCGGCGTTCAGGGGCAATGAGCAGTTCTTC. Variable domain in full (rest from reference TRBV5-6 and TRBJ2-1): DAGVTQSPTHLIKTRGQQVTLRCSPKSGHDTVSWYQQALGQGPQFIFQYYEEEERQRGNFPDRFSGHQFPNYSSELNVNALLLGDSALYLCASSFLAAFRGNEQFFGPGTRLTVL.

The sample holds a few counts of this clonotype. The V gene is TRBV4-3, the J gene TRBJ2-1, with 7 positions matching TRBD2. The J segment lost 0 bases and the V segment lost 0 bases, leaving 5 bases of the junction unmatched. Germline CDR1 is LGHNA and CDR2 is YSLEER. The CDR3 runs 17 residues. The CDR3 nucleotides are TGCGCCAGCAGCCAAGAGGCTAGCGGAGGCTCCTACAATGAGCAGTTCTTC. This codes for CASSQEASGGSYNEQFF.

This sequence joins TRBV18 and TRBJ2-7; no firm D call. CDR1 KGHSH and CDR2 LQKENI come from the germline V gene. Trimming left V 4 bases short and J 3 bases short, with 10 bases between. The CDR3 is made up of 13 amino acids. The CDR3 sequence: CASSRSADYEQYF. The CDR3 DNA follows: TGTGCCAGCTCACGATCGGCCGACTACGAGCAGTACTTC.

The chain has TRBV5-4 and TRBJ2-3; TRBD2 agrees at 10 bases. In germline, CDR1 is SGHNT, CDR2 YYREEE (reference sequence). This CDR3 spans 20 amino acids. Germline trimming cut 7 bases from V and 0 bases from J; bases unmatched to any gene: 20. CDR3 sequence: CASELGVLAGVGFSTDTQYF. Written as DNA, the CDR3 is TGTGCCAGCGAGCTTGGAGTCCTAGCGGGAGTGGGGTTTAGCACAGATACGCAGTATTTT.

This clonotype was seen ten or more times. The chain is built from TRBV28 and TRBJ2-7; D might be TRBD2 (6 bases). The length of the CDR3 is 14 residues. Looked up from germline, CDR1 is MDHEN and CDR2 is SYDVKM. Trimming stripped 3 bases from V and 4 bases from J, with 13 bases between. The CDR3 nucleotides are TGTGCCAGCAGTTTCGGGGGAGGAGAATACGAGCAGTACTTC. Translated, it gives CASSFGGGEYEQYF.

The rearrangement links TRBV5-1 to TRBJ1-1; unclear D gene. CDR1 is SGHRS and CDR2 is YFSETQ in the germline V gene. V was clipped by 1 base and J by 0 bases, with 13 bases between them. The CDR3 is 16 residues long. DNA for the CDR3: TGCGCCAGCAGCTTGACGGCTCTGAGGGTGAACACTGAAGCTTTCTTT. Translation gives CASSLTALRVNTEAFF.

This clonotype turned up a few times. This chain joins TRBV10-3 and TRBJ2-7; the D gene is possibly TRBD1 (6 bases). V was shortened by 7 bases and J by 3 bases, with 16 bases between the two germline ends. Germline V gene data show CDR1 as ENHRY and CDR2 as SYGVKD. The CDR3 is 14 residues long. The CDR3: CAIKNGTLSYEQYF. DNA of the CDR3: TGTGCCATCAAAAACGGGACACTTAGCTACGAGCAGTACTTC.

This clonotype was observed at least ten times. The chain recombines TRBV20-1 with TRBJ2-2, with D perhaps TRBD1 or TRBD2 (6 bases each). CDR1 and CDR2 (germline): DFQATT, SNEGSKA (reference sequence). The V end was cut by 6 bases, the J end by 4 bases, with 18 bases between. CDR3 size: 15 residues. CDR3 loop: CSAPSEGVVTGELFF. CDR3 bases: TGCAGTGCCCCGTCGGAGGGGGTCGTCACCGGGGAGCTGTTTTTT.

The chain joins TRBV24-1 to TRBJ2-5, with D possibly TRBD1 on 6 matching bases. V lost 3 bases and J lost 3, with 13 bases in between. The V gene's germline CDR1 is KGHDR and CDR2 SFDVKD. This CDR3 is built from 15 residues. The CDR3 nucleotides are TGTGCCACCAGTGATCTCAGCGCAGGGGAAGAGACCCAGTACTTC. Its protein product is CATSDLSAGEETQYF.

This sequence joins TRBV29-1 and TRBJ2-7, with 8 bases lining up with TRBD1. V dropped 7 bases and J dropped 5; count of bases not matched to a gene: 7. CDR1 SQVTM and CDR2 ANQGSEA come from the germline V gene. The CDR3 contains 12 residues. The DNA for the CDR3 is TGCAGCGGATGGACAGGGAAGAACGAGCAGTACTTC. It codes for CSGWTGKNEQYF.

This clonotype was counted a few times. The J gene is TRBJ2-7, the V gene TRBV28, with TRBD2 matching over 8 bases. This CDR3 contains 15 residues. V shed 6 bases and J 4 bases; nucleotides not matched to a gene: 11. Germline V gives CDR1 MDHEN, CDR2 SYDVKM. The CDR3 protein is CASRPSGSLQYEQYF. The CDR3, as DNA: TGTGCCAGCAGACCCAGCGGGAGTCTACAATACGAGCAGTACTTC.

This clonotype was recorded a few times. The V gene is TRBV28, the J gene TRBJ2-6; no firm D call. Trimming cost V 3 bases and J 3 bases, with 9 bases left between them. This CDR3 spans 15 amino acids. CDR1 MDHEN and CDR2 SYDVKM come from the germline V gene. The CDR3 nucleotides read TGTGCCAGCAGTTTTGAAGGGTTTGGGGCCAACGTCCTGACTTTC. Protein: CASSFEGFGANVLTF.

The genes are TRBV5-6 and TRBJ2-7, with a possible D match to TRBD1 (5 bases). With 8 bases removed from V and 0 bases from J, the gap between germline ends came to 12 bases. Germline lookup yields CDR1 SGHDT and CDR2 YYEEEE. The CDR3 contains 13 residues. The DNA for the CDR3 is TGTGCCAGGACACCAGGGCCCTCCTACGAGCAGTACTTC. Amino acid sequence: CARTPGPSYEQYF.

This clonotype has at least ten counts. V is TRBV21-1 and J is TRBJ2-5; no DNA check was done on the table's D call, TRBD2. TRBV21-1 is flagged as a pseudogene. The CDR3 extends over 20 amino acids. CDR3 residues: CASRKCRPRKAGGGRETQYF. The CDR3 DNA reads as TGTGCCAGCAGGAAATGTCGGCCGCGGAAAGCGGGAGGGGGTAGGGAGACCCAGTACTTC.

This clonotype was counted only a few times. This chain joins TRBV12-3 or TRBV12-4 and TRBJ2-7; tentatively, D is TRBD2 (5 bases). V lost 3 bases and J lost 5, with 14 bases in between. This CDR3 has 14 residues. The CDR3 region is CASSLVQAGNEQYF. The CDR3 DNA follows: TGTGCCAGCAGTTTGGTGCAGGCGGGCAACGAGCAGTACTTC.

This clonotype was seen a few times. The CDR3 sequence is CASSYDLNYGYTF. The CDR3 DNA reads TGTGCCAGCAGCTACGATTTAAACTATGGCTACACCTTC. J is TRBJ1-2 and V is TRBV5-6; no definite D call. This CDR3 region has 13 residues. V was pared by 3 bases and J by 2 bases, with 8 bases between. The V gene's germline CDR1 is SGHDT and CDR2 YYEEEE.